Listed below are T cell receptor beta chains from one sample, sequenced in a study of vaccination and CD4 T cells after COVID-19. For these TCRs, the target antigens are not known. TCRdb itself ran the PCR reads through MiXCR, one entry per CDR3 protein. The data show fewer than 9,000 distinct CDR3 sequences, with around 72% seen just once and more than 25% held by the top ten. What was sequenced was CD4+ T cells from blood, cultured in vitro. These TCRs come from a human donor who had recovered from COVID-19. Each CDR3 is given with its conserved first and last residue. D genes are given only for firm matches. Part of the rows lack a size; the others show once, few, many or a class for expanded clones.

TRBV19	-	TRBD1	TRBJ1-1	TGTGCCAGTAGTACTAGAACCGGGACAGGGATCGAAGCTTTCTTT	CASSTRTGTGIEAFF
TRBV20-1	-	TRBD1	TRBJ1-2	TGCAGTGCTAGAGCGGGACAGACTCTAAACTATGGCTACACCTTC	CSARAGQTLNYGYTF
TRBV7-9	-	TRBD1	TRBJ1-3	TGTGCCAGCAGCTTAGGGTCGGGACAGGGTTCTGGAAACACCATATATTTT	CASSLGSGQGSGNTIYF
TRBV20-1	-	TRBD2	TRBJ2-3	TGCAGTGCTAGCGGGAGCGGGGGGACCACAGATACGCAGTATTTT	CSASGSGGTTDTQYF
TRBV5-1	-	TRBD1	TRBJ2-7	TGCGCCAGCAGCTTCGGGACAGGGGAACCCTACGAGCAGTACTTC	CASSFGTGEPYEQYF
TRBV20-1	-	-	TRBJ1-1	TGCAGTGCTAGAGTTGAGGGATCCCTAAACACTGAAGCTTTCTTT	CSARVEGSLNTEAFF
TRBV20-1	few	TRBD1	TRBJ1-2	TGCAGTGCTAGAGAGGGACAGGTCGGGATACGCTACACCTTC	CSAREGQVGIRYTF
TRBV6-1	-	TRBD1	TRBJ2-7	TGTGCCAGCAGTCTCGATAGGACAGGGGACTACGAGCAGTACTTC	CASSLDRTGDYEQYF
TRBV20-1	-	TRBD1	TRBJ1-2	TGCAGTGCTAGAGACGGGACAGGGGGTCATGGCTACACCTTC	CSARDGTGGHGYTF
TRBV6-1	few	-	TRBJ1-6	TGTGCCAGCAGAACCGGGACGGAATTCTATTCACCCCTCCACTTT	CASRTGTEFYSPLHF
TRBV20-1	few	-	TRBJ2-5	TGCAGTGCTAGTATCTCGGGGCAAGAGACCCAGTACTTC	CSASISGQETQYF
TRBV9	-	-	TRBJ1-2	TGTGCCAGCAGCGTAGAGGGCGGGTTGTATGGCTACACCTTC	CASSVEGGLYGYTF
TRBV11-3	few	-	TRBJ2-5	TGTGCCAGCAGCCCATCCCGGCAGGGGAGAGGAGAGACCCAGTACTTC	CASSPSRQGRGETQYF
TRBV2	few	-	TRBJ1-5	TGTGCCAGCAGTGACAGGCATAGCAATCAGCCCCAGCATTTT	CASSDRHSNQPQHF
TRBV20-1	-	TRBD1	TRBJ1-1	TGCAGTGCTAGAAGGACAGGGTTCGGCACCGAAGCTTTCTTT	CSARRTGFGTEAFF
TRBV20-1	few	-	TRBJ1-5	TGCAGTGCTAGAGATAACGGCCTACCAGACCGGCCCCAGCATTTT	CSARDNGLPDRPQHF
TRBV6-1	-	TRBD1	TRBJ2-7	TGTGCCAGCAGCAGCACGGGACAGGGAGCTACCTACGAGCAGTACTTC	CASSSTGQGATYEQYF
TRBV28	-	-	TRBJ1-3	TGTGCCAGCAGAGCACAGCCCTCTGGAAACACCATATATTTT	CASRAQPSGNTIYF
TRBV7-9	-	-	TRBJ2-3	TGTGCCAGCAGCTTAGGCCAGGGAAGAGATACGCAGTATTTT	CASSLGQGRDTQYF
TRBV15	few	TRBD2	TRBJ2-2	TGTGCCACCAGCAGAGATCCCCTAGCGGCGGGGACCGGGGAGCTGTTTTTT	CATSRDPLAAGTGELFF
TRBV2	-	-	TRBJ2-1	TGTGCCAGCAGTGAAGGTCCGCCGGTCAATGAGCAGTTCTTC	CASSEGPPVNEQFF
TRBV7-2	-	-	TRBJ1-6	TGTGCCAGCAGCTTAGGGGGATCAAATTCACCCCTCCACTTT	CASSLGGSNSPLHF
TRBV7-9	-	-	TRBJ1-1	TGTGCCAGCAGTTCCCCGAGGCTGGGAGGCACTGAAGCTTTCTTT	CASSSPRLGGTEAFF
TRBV10-3	-	-	TRBJ2-5	TGTGCCATCAGTGAGTCGGGCAGGGCCGAGACCCAGTACTTC	CAISESGRAETQYF
TRBV12-3/TRBV12-4	-	TRBD1	TRBJ2-5	TGTGCCAGCAGTTACCAGGGGGCCCGGGAGACCCAGTACTTC	CASSYQGARETQYF
TRBV12-3/TRBV12-4	-	-	TRBJ1-1	TGTGCCAGCAGTCCCTGGTGGGTCAGCGGGAACACTGAAGCTTTCTTT	CASSPWWVSGNTEAFF
TRBV7-2	few	TRBD1	TRBJ1-2	TGTGCCAGCAGCGATGGGACAGCCTATGGCTACACCTTC	CASSDGTAYGYTF
TRBV12-3/TRBV12-4	-	-	TRBJ1-2	TGTGCCAGCAGTCTAAGGGACTCAATTTACTATGGCTACACCTTC	CASSLRDSIYYGYTF